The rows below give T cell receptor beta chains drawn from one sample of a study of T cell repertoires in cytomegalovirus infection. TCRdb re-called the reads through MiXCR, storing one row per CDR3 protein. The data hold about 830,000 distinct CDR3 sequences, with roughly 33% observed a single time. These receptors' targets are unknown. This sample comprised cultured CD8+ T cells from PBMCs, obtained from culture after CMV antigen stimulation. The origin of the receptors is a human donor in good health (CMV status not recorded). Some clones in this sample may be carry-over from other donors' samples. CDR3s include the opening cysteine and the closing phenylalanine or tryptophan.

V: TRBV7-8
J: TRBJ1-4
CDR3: CASSGGQGNEKLFF

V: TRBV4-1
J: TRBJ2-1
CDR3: CASSQGRTSQFF

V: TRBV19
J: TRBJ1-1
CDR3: CASSRLGQGKIDTEAFF

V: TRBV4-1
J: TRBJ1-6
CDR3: CASSQEAGAPNAYNSPLHF

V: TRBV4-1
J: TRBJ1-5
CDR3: CASSQAGQGLQPQHF

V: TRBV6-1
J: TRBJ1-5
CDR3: CASSDLLDQVPHF

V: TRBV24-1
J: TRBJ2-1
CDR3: CATSDLRQGNGWPDYNEQFF

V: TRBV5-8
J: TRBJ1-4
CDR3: CASSPIGGRGEKLFF

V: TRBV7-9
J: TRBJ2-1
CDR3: CASSLFTSGGDEQFF

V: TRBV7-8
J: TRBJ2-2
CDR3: CASSPSFSGELFF

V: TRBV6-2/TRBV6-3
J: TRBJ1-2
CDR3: CASSSTGTGWNGYTF

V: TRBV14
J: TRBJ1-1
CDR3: CASSPWDRMTEAFF

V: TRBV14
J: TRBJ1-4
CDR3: CASSSYLMAGEKLFF

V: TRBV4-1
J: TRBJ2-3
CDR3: CASSQERGGGSTDTQYF

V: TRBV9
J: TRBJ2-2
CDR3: CASSVGQGQVGELFF

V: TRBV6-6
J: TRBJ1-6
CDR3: CASAGGRYNTPLHF

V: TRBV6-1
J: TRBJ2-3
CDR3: CASNPLGDPLTDTQYF